These 20 T cell receptor beta chains were all obtained from the same sample, sequenced in a study of cytomegalovirus exposure and HLA in healthy donors. It was with 60 Vbeta and 13 Jbeta primers that the PCR ran. The method was immunoSEQ multiplex PCR; TCRdb's version includes in-frame clones alone and lacks a portion of them. The data show roughly 150,000 clones, 75% to 90% seen once. The sample comprised PBMCs. The source of these receptors is a girl aged 2-10 years in good health and CMV-seropositive.

V usage is TRBV5-1 and J usage is TRBJ2-3; 8 nucleotides align to TRBD1. Looked up from germline, CDR1 is SGHRS and CDR2 is YFSETQ. The CDR3 totals 15 residues. Trimming at V came to 5 bases and at J to 4 bases, leaving 9 bases not matched to a gene. The CDR3 loop is CASRGAGGAADTQYF. The CDR3 region has the DNA TGCGCCAGCAGGGGGGCAGGGGGCGCGGCAGATACGCAGTATTTT.

This clone is a singleton in its sample. This chain joins TRBV30 and TRBJ1-5; D is unclear. This CDR3 has 12 amino acids. V lost 5 bases and J 1 base, leaving 6 bases between the germline ends. The germline CDR1 and CDR2 sequences are GTSNPN and SVGIG (reference sequence). The CDR3 DNA follows: TGTGCCTGGGAGACAAGCAATCAGCCCCAGCATTTT. Its translation: CAWETSNQPQHF.

Turning to this clone: The sample contains more than one DNA sequence encoding this CDR3. The gene calls are TRBV5-4 and TRBJ1-2; D not resolved. V was trimmed by 4 bases and J by 0 bases, leaving 7 bases between them. This CDR3 comprises 13 residues. Germline loops: CDR1 SGHNT, CDR2 YYREEE (reference sequence). CDR3 sequence (DNA): TGTGCCAGCAGCGTAGACTCTAACTATGGCTACACCTTC. It yields the protein CASSVDSNYGYTF.

The chain uses TRBV30 and TRBJ2-3; D is possibly TRBD2 (5 bases). Deletions cut 0 bases from V and 7 bases from J, with 5 bases between. The CDR3 has 11 amino acids. CDR1 and CDR2 from the germline V gene are GTSNPN and SVGIG (reference sequence). The CDR3 coding sequence is TGTGCCTGGAGTGTCGGGAATACGCAGTATTTT. Residues: CAWSVGNTQYF.

As to this clone: One end of the junction is discordant with germline, which a read error may explain. The rearrangement uses TRBV7-7 and TRBJ2-7; 7 nucleotides agree with TRBD1. The CDR3 has 14 amino acids. Germline lookup yields CDR1 SSHAT and CDR2 FNYEAQ (reference sequence). Here the CDR3 DNA reads TGTGCTAGCAGCTCCGACAGGGACACCTACGAGCAGTACTTC. It translates to CASSSDRDTYEQYF.

The genes are TRBV27 and TRBJ2-7, with D possibly matching TRBD2 (6 bases). Germline V gene data show CDR1 as MNHEY and CDR2 as SMNVEV (reference sequence). Trimming stripped 4 bases from V and 0 bases from J, with 13 bases between. CDR3 length: 15 residues. CDR3 nucleotide sequence: TGTGCCAGCAGTTATCGCGGGACGAGCTCCTACGAGCAGTACTTC. Translated, it gives CASSYRGTSSYEQYF.

This clone was found a few times. The gene calls are TRBV18 and TRBJ2-7, with D tentatively TRBD1 (6 bases). Germline loops: CDR1 KGHSH, CDR2 LQKENI. This CDR3 region has 14 residues. V lost 4 bases to trimming and J lost 2 bases, with 12 bases between them. The CDR3 sequence is CASSQEQGPYEQYF. The CDR3 bases are TGTGCCAGCTCACAAGAACAGGGTCCCTACGAGCAGTACTTC. Drawing the rest from reference TRBV18 and TRBJ2-7, the complete variable domain is NAGVMQNPRHLVRRRGQEARLRCSPMKGHSHVYWYRQLPEEGLKFMVYLQKENIIDESGMPKERFSAEFPKEGPSILRIQQVVRGDSAAYFCASSQEQGPYEQYFGPGTRLTVT.

The chain employs TRBV6-6 and TRBJ2-1, with TRBD1 matching over 9 bases. The CDR3 is 14 amino acids. The germline V gene encodes CDR1 MNHNY and CDR2 SVGAGI (reference sequence). The V and J ends lost 6 bases and 4 bases, in that order; junction bases with no gene match: 4. CDR3 in amino acids: CASRTGTGYNEQFF. CDR3 sequence (DNA): TGTGCCAGCAGGACCGGGACAGGGTACAATGAGCAGTTCTTC.

The chain carries TRBV5-1 and TRBJ2-6; D call uncertain. Per the germline V gene, CDR1 is SGHRS and CDR2 is YFSETQ. This CDR3 has 17 amino acids. Trimming stripped 0 bases from V and 1 base from J, with 11 bases between. The CDR3 region is CASSLALARSGANVLTF. The CDR3 nucleotides are TGCGCCAGCAGCTTGGCTTTGGCGAGGTCTGGGGCCAACGTCCTGACTTTC. The entire variable domain, with the rest obtained from reference TRBV5-1 and TRBJ2-6, is as follows: KAGVTQTPRYLIKTRGQQVTLSCSPISGHRSVSWYQQTPGQGLQFLFEYFSETQRNKGNFPGRFSGRQFSNSRSEMNVSTLELGDSALYLCASSLALARSGANVLTFGAGSRLTVL.

This clone was observed once. The chain carries TRBV6-6 and TRBJ2-7; 8 bases agree with TRBD1. This CDR3 contains 13 residues. J was trimmed by 6 bases and V by 5 bases; bases with no gene match: 6. Looked up from germline, CDR1 is MNHNY and CDR2 is SVGAGI (reference sequence). CDR3 DNA sequence: TGTGCCAGCAGTATCGACAGGGGCGGCGAGCAGTACTTC. Amino acids: CASSIDRGGEQYF.

V usage is TRBV2 and J usage is TRBJ2-7, with TRBD2 matching 11 bases. V shed 7 bases, J shed 0 bases, and the junction held 5 bases outside the gene matches. In germline, CDR1 is SNHLY, CDR2 FYNNEI. This CDR3 has 15 amino acids. In nucleotides, the CDR3 is TGTGCCAGCACCGCCCTAGCGGGAGGCTCCTACGAGCAGTACTTC. This gives the protein CASTALAGGSYEQYF.

This clone came up once. The chain couples TRBV5-1 to TRBJ2-7, with a weak D call TRBD1 (6 bases). The CDR3 is made up of 15 amino acids. Between the trimmed V and J ends, which lost 0 bases and 4 bases, there was a span of 14 bases. CDR1 and CDR2 from the germline V gene are SGHRS and YFSETQ. In nucleotides, the CDR3 is TGCGCCAGCAGCTTGGGACAGGTAGATACGTACGAGCAGTACTTC. Translated, it gives CASSLGQVDTYEQYF.

The genes are TRBV30 and TRBJ2-3; 9 bases are shared with TRBD1. Germline CDR1 GTSNPN, CDR2 SVGIG (reference sequence). The J segment lost 1 base and the V segment lost 4 bases, leaving 6 bases of the junction unmatched. This CDR3 has 15 amino acids. The CDR3, as DNA: TGTGCCTGGACCACGGGACAGGGTCGCACAGATACGCAGTATTTT. This encodes CAWTTGQGRTDTQYF.

The rearrangement joins TRBV7-9 to TRBJ2-2, with D perhaps matching TRBD2 (6 bases). Per the germline V gene, CDR1 is SEHNR and CDR2 is FQNEAQ (reference sequence). This CDR3 contains 17 residues. Trimming stripped 3 bases from V and 3 bases from J, with 17 bases between. The CDR3 sequence is CASSFSDSAGDTGELFF. The CDR3, as DNA: TGTGCCAGCAGCTTTTCCGACTCAGCGGGCGACACCGGGGAGCTGTTTTTT.

This clone was detected a few times. The V call is TRBV6-5, the J call TRBJ1-1, with 9 positions matching TRBD1. V lost 6 bases to trimming and J lost 1 base; unmatched junction nucleotides: 3. In germline, CDR1 is MNHEY, CDR2 SVGAGI. The CDR3 spans 14 residues. CDR3 nucleotide sequence: TGTGCCAGCAGGGGACAGGGTAAGAACACTGAAGCTTTCTTT. Its protein product is CASRGQGKNTEAFF.

This sequence joins TRBV7-9 and TRBJ1-4, with D maybe TRBD1 (6 bases). The germline V gene has CDR1 SEHNR and CDR2 FQNEAQ (reference sequence). Between the trimmed V and J ends, which lost 4 bases and 0 bases, there was a span of 15 bases. This CDR3 contains 17 residues. CDR3 in DNA: TGTGCCAGCAGCTCAGTCACAGGGTCTGCAACTAATGAAAAACTGTTTTTT. Residues: CASSSVTGSATNEKLFF. Using reference TRBV7-9 and TRBJ1-4 for the parts outside the CDR3, the full variable domain is DTGVSQNPRHKITKRGQNVTFRCDPISEHNRLYWYRQTLGQGPEFLTYFQNEAQLEKSRLLSDRFSAERPKGSFSTLEIQRTEQGDSAMYLCASSSVTGSATNEKLFFGSGTQLSVL.

The chain uses TRBV7-6 and TRBJ2-1; D call uncertain. CDR1 SGHVS and CDR2 FNYEAQ come from the germline V gene. V lost 1 base, J lost 9 bases, and 10 bases lay in between. CDR3 length: 13 amino acids. The CDR3 nucleotides are TGTGCCAGCAGCTTAGTAGATAGCTTTGAGCAGTTCTTC. Its translation is CASSLVDSFEQFF. The whole variable domain, remainder taken from reference TRBV7-6 and TRBJ2-1, is GAGVSQSPRYKVTKRGQDVALRCDPISGHVSLYWYRQALGQGPEFLTYFNYEAQQDKSGLPNDRFSAERPEGSISTLTIQRTEQRDSAMYRCASSLVDSFEQFFGPGTRLTVL.

The chain carries TRBV30 and TRBJ1-3; D possibly corresponds to TRBD1 (5 bases). This CDR3 has 14 amino acids. The germline V gene encodes CDR1 GTSNPN and CDR2 SVGIG (reference sequence). Deletions cut 2 bases from V and 4 bases from J, with 12 bases between. CDR3 in DNA: TGTGCCTGGAGTACAGGTCTTATAGGAAACACCATATATTTT. Its translation: CAWSTGLIGNTIYF.

This clone was seen more than once but under ten times. This rearrangement joins TRBV27 to TRBJ2-7, with TRBD2 identical over 10 bases. From germline, CDR1 is MNHEY and CDR2 SMNVEV (reference sequence). The junction had 10 bases not matched to a gene; V was cut back by 2 bases and J by 0 bases. The CDR3 consists of 18 residues. The DNA for the CDR3 is TGTGCCAGCAGTTTAGCGGCCCCGGGACTAGCGTACTCCTACGAGCAGTACTTC. Protein sequence: CASSLAAPGLAYSYEQYF.

This chain joins TRBV15 and TRBJ2-1, with TRBD2 matching 9 bases. The V and J ends lost 0 bases and 9 bases, in that order; junction bases with no gene match: 15. The CDR3 is 18 amino acids. Germline CDR1 and CDR2: LNHNV and YYDKDF (reference sequence). The CDR3, as DNA: TGTGCCACCAGCAGAGATTTTCAGGCGGGAGGGACTACGGGTGAGCAGTTCTTC. This sequence encodes CATSRDFQAGGTTGEQFF.